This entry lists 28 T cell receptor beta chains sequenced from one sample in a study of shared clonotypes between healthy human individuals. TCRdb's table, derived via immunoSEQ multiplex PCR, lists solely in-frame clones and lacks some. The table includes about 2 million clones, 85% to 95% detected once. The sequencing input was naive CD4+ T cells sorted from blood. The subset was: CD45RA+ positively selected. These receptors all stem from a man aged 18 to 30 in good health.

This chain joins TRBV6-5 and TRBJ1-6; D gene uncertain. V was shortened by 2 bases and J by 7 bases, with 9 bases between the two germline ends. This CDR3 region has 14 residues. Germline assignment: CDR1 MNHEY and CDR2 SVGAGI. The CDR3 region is CASSYGQWNSPLHF. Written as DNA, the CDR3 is TGTGCCAGCAGTTACGGGCAGTGGAATTCACCCCTCCACTTT.

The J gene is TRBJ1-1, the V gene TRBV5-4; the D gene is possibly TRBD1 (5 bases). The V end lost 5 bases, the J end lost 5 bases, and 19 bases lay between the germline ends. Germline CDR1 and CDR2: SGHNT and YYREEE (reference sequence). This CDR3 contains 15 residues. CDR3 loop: CASRLAGGVVTEAFF. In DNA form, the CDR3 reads TGTGCCAGCAGACTGGCCGGGGGTGTAGTGACTGAAGCTTTCTTT.

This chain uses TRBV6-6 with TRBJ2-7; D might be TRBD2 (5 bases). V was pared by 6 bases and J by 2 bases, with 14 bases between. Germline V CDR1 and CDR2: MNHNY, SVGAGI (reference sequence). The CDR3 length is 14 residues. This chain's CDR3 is CASSVAGETYEQYF. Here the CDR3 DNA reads TGTGCCAGCAGCGTGGCGGGTGAGACCTACGAGCAGTACTTC.

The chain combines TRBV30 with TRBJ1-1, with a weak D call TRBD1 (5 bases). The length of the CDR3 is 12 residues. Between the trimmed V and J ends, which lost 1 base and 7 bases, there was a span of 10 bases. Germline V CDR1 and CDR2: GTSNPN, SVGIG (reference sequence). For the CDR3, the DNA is TGTGCCTGGAGTGCAGGGAGCCTTGAAGCTTTCTTT. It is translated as CAWSAGSLEAFF.

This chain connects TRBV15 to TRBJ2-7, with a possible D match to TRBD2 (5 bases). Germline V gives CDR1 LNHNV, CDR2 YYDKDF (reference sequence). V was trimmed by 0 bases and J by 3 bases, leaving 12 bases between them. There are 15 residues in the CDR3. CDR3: CATSRDRGMSYEQYF. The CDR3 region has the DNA TGTGCCACCAGCAGAGATCGAGGGATGAGCTACGAGCAGTACTTC.

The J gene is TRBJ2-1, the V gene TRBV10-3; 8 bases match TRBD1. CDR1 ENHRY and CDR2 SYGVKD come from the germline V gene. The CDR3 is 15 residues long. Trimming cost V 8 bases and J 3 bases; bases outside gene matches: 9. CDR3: CAIARLDRDYNEQFF. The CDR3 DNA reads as TGTGCCATCGCGAGGTTGGACAGGGACTACAATGAGCAGTTCTTC.

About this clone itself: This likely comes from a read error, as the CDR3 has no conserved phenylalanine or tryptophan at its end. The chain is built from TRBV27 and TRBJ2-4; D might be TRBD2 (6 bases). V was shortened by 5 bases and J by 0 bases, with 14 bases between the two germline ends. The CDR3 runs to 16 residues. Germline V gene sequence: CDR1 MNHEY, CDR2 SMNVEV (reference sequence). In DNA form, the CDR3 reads TGTGCCAGCAGTCCCACACTAGCTTCAGCCAAAAACATTCAGTACGTC. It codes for CASSPTLASAKNIQYV.

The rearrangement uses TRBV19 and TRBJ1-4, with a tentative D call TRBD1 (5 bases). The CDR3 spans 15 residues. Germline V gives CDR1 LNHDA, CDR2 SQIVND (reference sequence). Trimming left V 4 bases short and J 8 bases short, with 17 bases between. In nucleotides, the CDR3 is TGTGCCAGTAGTAGGAAACAGGCTCTCGGGGAAAAACTGTTTTTT. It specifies CASSRKQALGEKLFF.

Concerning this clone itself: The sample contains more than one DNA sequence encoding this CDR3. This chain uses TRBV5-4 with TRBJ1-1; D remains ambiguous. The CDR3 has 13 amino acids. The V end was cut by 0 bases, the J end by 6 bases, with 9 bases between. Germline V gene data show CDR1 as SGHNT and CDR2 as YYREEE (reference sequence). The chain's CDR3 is CASSLGGRPEAFF. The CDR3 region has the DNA TGTGCCAGCAGCTTGGGGGGTCGCCCTGAAGCTTTCTTT.

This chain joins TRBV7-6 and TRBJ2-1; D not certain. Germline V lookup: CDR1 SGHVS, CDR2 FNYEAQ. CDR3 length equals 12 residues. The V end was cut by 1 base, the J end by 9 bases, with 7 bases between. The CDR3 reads CASSLDAAEQFF. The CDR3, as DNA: TGTGCCAGCAGCTTAGACGCGGCTGAGCAGTTCTTC.

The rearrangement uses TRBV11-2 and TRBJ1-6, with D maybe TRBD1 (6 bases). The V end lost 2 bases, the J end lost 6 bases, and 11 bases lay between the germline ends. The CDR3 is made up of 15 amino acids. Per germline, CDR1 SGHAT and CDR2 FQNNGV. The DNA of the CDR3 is TGTGCCAGCAGCTTATTCCGGGACACTAATTCACCCCTCCACTTT. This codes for CASSLFRDTNSPLHF.

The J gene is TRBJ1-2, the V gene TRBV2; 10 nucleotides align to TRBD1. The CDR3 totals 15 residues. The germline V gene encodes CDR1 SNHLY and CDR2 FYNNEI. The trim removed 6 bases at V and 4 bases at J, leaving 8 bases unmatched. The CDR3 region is CASSKDRGHVYGYTF. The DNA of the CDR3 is TGTGCCAGCAGCAAAGACAGGGGGCATGTCTATGGCTACACCTTC.

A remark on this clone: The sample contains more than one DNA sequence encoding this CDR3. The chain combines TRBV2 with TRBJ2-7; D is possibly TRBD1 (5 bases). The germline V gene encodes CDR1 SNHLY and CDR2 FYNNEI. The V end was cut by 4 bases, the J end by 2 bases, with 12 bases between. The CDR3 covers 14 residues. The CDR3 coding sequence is TGTGCCAGCAGTGTTGAGCAGGGTACCTACGAGCAGTACTTC. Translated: CASSVEQGTYEQYF.

CDR3 sequence reads: CASSSPSAGVSYEQYF. Here the CDR3 DNA reads TGTGCCAGCAGTTCCCCATCCGCAGGGGTATCCTACGAGCAGTACTTC. The V call is TRBV28, the J call TRBJ2-7, with a tentative D call TRBD1 (6 bases). There are 16 residues in the CDR3. Germline V gene lookup returns CDR1 MDHEN and CDR2 SYDVKM. V gave up 4 bases and J gave up 1 base, with 17 bases separating them.

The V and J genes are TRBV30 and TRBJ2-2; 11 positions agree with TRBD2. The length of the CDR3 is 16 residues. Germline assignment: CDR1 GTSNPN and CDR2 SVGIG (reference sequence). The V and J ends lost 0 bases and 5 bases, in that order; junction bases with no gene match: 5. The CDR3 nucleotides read TGTGCCTGGAGTGTGGTGACTAGCGGGGAGACCGGGGAGCTGTTTTTT. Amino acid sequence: CAWSVVTSGETGELFF.

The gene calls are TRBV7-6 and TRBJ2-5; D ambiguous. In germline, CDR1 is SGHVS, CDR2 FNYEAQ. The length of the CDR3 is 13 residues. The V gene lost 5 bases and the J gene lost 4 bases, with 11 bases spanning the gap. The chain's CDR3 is CASSLSRVETQYF. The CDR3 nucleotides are TGTGCCAGCAGCCTATCCAGAGTAGAGACCCAGTACTTC.

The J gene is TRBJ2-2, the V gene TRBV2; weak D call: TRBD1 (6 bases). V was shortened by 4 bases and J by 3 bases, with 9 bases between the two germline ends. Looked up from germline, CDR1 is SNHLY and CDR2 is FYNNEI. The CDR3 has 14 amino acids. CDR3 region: CASSVNRDTGELFF. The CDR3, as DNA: TGTGCCAGCAGTGTTAACAGGGACACCGGGGAGCTGTTTTTT.

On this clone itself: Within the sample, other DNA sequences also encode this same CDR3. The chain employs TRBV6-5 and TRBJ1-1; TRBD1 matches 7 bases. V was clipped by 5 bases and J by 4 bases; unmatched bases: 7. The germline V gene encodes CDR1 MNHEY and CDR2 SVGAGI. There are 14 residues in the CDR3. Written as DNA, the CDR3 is TGTGCCAGCAGTAGACAGGGTGGGGGCACTGAAGCTTTCTTT. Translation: CASSRQGGGTEAFF.

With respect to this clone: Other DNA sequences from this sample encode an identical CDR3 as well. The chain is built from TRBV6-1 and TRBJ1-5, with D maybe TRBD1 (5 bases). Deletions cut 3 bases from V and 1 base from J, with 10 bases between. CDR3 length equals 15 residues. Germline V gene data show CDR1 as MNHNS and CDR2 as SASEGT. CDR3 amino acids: CASSETGGSNQPQHF. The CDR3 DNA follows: TGTGCCAGCAGTGAGACGGGGGGGAGCAATCAGCCCCAGCATTTT.

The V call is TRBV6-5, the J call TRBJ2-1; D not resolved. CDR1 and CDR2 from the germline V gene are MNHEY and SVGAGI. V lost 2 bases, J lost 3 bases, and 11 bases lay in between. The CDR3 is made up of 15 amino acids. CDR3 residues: CASSYGSGFYNEQFF. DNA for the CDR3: TGTGCCAGCAGTTACGGGTCCGGGTTCTACAATGAGCAGTTCTTC.

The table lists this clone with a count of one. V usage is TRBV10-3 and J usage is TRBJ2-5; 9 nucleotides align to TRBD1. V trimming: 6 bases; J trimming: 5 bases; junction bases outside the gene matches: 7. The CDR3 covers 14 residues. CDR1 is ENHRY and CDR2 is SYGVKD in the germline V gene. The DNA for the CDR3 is TGTGCCATCAGAGGGGACAGGGCGATGGAGACCCAGTACTTC. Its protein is CAIRGDRAMETQYF.

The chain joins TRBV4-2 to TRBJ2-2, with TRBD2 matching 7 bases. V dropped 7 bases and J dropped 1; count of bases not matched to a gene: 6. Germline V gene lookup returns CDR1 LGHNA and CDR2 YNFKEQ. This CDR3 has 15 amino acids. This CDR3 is CASTPGGRNTGELFF. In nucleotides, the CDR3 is TGTGCCAGCACCCCCGGGGGGAGGAACACCGGGGAGCTGTTTTTT.

In DNA, the CDR3 is TGTGCCAGCAGCGTAGAGGGACAGTCTTCGGGCTACACCTTC. It yields the protein CASSVEGQSSGYTF. V and J are TRBV9 and TRBJ1-2; 7 nucleotides align to TRBD1. CDR1 is SGDLS and CDR2 is YYNGEE in the germline V gene. This CDR3 region has 14 residues. Germline trimming cut 0 bases from V and 8 bases from J; bases unmatched to any gene: 7.

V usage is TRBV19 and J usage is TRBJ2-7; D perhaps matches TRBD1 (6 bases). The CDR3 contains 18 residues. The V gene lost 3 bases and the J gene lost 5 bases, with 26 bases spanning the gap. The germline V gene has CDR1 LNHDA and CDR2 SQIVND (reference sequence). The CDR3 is CASSISRGTTSGRHEQYF. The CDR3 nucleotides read TGTGCCAGTAGTATTTCCAGGGGTACTACTAGTGGTAGGCACGAGCAGTACTTC.

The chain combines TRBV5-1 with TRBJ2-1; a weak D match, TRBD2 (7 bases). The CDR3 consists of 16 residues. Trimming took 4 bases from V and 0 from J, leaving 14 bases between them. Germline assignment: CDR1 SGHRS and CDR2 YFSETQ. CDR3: CASSLVAGASYNEQFF. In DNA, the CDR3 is TGCGCCAGCAGCCTCGTGGCGGGGGCCTCCTACAATGAGCAGTTCTTC.

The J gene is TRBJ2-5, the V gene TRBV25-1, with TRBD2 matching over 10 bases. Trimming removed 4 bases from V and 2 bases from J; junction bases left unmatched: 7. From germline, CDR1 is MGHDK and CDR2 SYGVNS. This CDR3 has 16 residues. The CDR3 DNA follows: TGTGCCAGCAGTGCGGGTTCTAGCGGGGGTCAAGAGACCCAGTACTTC. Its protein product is CASSAGSSGGQETQYF.

The DNA of the CDR3 is TGTGCCAGCAGCTTGGTTTTTCGGCGGAACAGCTCCTACGAGCAGTACTTC. It is translated as CASSLVFRRNSSYEQYF. This chain links TRBV5-6 with TRBJ2-7; unclear D gene. The CDR3 consists of 17 residues. The germline V gene has CDR1 SGHDT and CDR2 YYEEEE. V was trimmed by 0 bases and J by 0 bases, leaving 16 bases between them.

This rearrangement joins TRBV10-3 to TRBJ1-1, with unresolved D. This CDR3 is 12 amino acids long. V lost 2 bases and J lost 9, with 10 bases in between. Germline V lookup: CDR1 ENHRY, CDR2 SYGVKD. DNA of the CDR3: TGTGCCATCAGTGAGCCTAGGGAGAAAGCTTTCTTT. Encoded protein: CAISEPREKAFF.